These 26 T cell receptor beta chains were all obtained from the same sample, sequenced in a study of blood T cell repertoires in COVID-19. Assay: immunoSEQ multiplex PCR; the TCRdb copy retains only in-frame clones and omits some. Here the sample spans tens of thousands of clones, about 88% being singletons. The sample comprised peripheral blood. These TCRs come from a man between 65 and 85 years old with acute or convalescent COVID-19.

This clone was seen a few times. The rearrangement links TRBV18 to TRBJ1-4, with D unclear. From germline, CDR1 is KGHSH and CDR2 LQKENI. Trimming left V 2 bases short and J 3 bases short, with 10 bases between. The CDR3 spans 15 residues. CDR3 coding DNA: TGTGCCAGCTCACCAGCCATCGGTCCTAATGAAAAACTGTTTTTT. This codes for CASSPAIGPNEKLFF.

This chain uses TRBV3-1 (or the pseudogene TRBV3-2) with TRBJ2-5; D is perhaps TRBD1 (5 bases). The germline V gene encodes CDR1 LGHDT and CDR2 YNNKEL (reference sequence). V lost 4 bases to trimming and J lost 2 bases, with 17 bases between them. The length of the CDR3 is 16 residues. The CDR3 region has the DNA TGTGCCAGCAGCCCGTCAGGACAACCTACGCAAGAGACCCAGTACTTC. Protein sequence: CASSPSGQPTQETQYF.

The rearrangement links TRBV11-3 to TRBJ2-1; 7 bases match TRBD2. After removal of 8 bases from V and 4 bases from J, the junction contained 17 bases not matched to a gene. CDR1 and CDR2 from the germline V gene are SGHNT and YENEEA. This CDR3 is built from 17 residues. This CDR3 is CASSREMTGGGYNEQFF. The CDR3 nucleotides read TGTGCCAGCTCCCGAGAGATGACGGGCGGGGGATACAATGAGCAGTTCTTC. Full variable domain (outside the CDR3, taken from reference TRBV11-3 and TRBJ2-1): EAGVVQSPRYKIIEKKQPVAFWCNPISGHNTLYWYLQNLGQGPELLIRYENEEAVDDSQLPKDRFSAERLKGVDSTLKIQPAELGDSAVYLCASSREMTGGGYNEQFFGPGTRLTVL.

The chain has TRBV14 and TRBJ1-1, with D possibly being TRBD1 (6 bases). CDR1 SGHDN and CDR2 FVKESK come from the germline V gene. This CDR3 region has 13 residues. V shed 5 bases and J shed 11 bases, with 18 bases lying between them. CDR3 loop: CASSSSRGQGAFF. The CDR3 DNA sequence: TGTGCCAGCAGCAGTAGCCGGGGCCAGGGGGCTTTCTTT.

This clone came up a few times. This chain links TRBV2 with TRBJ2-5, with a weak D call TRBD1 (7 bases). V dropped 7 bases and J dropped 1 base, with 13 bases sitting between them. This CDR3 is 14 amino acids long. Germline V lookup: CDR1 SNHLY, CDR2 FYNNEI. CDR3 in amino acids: CASKAGTAQETQYF. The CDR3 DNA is TGTGCCAGCAAGGCGGGGACAGCCCAAGAGACCCAGTACTTC.

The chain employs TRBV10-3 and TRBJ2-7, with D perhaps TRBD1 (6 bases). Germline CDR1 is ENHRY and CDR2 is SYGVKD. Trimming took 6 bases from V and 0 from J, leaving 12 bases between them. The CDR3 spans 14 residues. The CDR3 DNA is TGTGCCATCAGCGCTACAGGGTTCTCCTACGAGCAGTACTTC. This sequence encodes CAISATGFSYEQYF.

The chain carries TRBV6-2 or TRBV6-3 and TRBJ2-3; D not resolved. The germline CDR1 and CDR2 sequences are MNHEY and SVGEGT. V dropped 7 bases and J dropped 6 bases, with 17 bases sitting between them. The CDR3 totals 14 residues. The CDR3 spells CASNPRIERDTQYF. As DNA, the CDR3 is TGTGCCAGCAACCCAAGGATCGAGCGCGATACGCAGTATTTT.

The CDR3 DNA reads TGTGCCAGCAGCGTGGGGACTAGCGGCCTCACCGGGGAGCTGTTTTTT. Translation gives CASSVGTSGLTGELFF. The V call is TRBV9, the J call TRBJ2-2; 11 bases line up with TRBD2. V was pared by 2 bases and J by 4 bases, with 4 bases of the junction left unmatched. Per germline, CDR1 SGDLS and CDR2 YYNGEE. The CDR3 has 16 residues.

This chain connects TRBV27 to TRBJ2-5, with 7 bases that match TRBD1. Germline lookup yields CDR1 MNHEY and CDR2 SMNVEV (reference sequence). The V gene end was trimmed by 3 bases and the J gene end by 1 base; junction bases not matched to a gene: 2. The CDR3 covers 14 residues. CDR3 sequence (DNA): TGTGCCAGCAGTTTTAGGGGGCCCCAAGAGACCCAGTACTTC. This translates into CASSFRGPQETQYF.

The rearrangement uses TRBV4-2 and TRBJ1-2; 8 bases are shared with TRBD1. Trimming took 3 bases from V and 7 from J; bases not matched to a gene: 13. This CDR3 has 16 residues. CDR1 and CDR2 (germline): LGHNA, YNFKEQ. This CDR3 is CASSQMPGQGYFGYTF. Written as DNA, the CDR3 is TGTGCCAGCAGCCAGATGCCCGGACAGGGATACTTTGGCTACACCTTC.

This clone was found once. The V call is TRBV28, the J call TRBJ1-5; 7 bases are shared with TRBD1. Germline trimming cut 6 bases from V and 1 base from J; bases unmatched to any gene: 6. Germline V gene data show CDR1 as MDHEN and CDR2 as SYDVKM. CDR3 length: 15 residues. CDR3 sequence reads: CASRRAQGSNQPQHF. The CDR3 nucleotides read TGTGCCAGCAGAAGAGCACAGGGGAGCAATCAGCCCCAGCATTTT.

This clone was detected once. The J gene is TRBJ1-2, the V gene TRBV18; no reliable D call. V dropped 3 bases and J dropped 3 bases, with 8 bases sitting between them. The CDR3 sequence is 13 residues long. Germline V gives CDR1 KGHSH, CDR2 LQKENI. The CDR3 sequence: CASSPALDYGYTF. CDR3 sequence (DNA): TGTGCCAGCTCACCGGCCCTGGACTATGGCTACACCTTC.

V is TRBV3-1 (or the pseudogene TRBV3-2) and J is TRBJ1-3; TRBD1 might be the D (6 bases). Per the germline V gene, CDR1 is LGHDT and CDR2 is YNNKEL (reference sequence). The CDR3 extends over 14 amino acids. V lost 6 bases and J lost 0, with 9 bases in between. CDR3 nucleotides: TGTGCCAGCAGGGGGGACATCTCTGGAAACACCATATATTTT. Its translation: CASRGDISGNTIYF.

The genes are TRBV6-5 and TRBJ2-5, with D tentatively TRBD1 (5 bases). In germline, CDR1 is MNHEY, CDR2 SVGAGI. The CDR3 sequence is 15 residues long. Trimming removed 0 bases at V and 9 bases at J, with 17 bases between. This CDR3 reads CASSYSRTRPLSQYF. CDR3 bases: TGTGCCAGCAGTTACTCGCGGACACGTCCCCTATCCCAGTACTTC.

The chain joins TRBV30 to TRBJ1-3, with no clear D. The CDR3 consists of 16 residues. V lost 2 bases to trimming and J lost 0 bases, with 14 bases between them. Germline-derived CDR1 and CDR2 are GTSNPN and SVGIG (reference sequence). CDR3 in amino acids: CAWSKAGYTSGNTIYF. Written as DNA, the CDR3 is TGTGCCTGGAGTAAAGCGGGATATACCTCTGGAAACACCATATATTTT.

The CDR3 loop reads CASSSTQGNQPQHF. DNA of the CDR3: TGTGCCAGCAGCAGTACACAGGGGAATCAGCCCCAGCATTTT. The V and J genes are TRBV5-8 and TRBJ1-5; 7 bases are shared with TRBD1. This CDR3 has 14 amino acids. Looked up from germline, CDR1 is SGHTS and CDR2 is YDEGEE. With 4 bases clipped from V and 4 bases from J, the junction kept 5 bases outside the gene matches.

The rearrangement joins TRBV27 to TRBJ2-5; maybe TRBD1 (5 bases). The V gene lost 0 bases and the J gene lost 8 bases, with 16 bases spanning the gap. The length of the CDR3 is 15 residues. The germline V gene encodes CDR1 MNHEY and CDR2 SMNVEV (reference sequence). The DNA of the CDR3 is TGTGCCAGCAGTTTATCGGGGCAGGTCCGGAGCACCCAGTACTTC. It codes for CASSLSGQVRSTQYF.

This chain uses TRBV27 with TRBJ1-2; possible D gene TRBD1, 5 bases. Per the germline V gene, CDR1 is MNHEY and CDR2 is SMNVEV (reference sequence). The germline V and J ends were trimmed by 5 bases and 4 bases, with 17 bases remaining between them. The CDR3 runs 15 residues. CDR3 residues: CASSLSSRDSYGYTF. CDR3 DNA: TGTGCCAGCAGTCTCTCCTCCAGGGATTCCTATGGCTACACCTTC.

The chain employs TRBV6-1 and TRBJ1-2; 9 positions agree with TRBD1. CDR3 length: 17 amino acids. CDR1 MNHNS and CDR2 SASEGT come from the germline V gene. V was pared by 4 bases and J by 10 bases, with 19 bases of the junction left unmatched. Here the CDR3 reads CASSASGGQGLKGYYTF. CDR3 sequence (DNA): TGTGCCAGCAGTGCATCGGGGGGACAGGGACTAAAGGGGTACTACACCTTC.

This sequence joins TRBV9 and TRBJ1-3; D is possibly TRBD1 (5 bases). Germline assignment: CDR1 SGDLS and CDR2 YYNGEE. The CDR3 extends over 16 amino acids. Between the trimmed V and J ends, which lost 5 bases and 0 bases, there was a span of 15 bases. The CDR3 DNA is TGTGCCAGCAGGCCGAGTGACAGTTACTCTGGAAACACCATATATTTT. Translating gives CASRPSDSYSGNTIYF. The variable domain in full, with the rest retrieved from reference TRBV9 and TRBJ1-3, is DSGVTQTPKHLITATGQRVTLRCSPRSGDLSVYWYQQSLDQGLQFLIQYYNGEERAKGNILERFSAQQFPDLHSELNLSSLELGDSALYFCASRPSDSYSGNTIYFGEGSWLTVV.

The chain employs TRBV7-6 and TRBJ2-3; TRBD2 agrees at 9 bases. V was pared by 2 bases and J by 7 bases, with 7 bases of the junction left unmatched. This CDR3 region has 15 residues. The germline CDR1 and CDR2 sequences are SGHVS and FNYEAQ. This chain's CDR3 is CASSLRGLAYHTQYF. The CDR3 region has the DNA TGTGCCAGCAGCTTACGGGGACTAGCATACCATACGCAGTATTTT.

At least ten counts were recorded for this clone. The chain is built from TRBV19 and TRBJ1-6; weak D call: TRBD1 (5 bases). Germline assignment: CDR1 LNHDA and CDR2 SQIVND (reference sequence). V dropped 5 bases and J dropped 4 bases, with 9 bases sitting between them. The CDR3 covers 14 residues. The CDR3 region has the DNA TGTGCCAGTAGTCCGGACACTTATAATTCACCCCTCCACTTT. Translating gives CASSPDTYNSPLHF. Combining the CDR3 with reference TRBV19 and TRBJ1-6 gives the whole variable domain DGGITQSPKYLFRKEGQNVTLSCEQNLNHDAMYWYRQDPGQGLRLIYYSQIVNDFQKGDIAEGYSVSREKKESFPLTVTSAQKNPTAFYLCASSPDTYNSPLHFGNGTRLTVT.

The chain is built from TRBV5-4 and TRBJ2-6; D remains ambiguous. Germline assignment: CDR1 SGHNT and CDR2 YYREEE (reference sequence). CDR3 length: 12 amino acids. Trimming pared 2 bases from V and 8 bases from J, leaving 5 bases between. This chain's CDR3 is CASSFPSNVLTF. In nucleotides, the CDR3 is TGTGCCAGCAGCTTCCCCTCCAACGTCCTGACTTTC.

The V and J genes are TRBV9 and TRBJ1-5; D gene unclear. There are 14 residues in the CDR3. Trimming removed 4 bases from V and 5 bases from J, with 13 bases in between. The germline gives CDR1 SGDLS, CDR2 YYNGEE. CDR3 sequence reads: CASSSLSGDQPQHF. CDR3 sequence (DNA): TGTGCCAGCAGCTCCTTATCCGGAGATCAGCCCCAGCATTTT.

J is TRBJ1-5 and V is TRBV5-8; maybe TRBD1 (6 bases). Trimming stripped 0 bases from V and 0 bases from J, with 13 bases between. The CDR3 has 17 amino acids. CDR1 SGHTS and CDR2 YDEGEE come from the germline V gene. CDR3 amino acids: CASSLGRGALSNQPQHF. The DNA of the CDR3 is TGTGCCAGCAGCTTGGGACGGGGGGCGCTTAGCAATCAGCCCCAGCATTTT.

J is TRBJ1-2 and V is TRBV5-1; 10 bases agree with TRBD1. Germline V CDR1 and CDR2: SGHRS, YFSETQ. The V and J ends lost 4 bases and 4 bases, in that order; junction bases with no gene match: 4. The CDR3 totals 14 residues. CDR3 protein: CASSETGGIYGYTF. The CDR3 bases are TGCGCCAGCAGCGAGACAGGGGGCATCTATGGCTACACCTTC. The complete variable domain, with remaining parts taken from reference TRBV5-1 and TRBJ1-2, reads KAGVTQTPRYLIKTRGQQVTLSCSPISGHRSVSWYQQTPGQGLQFLFEYFSETQRNKGNFPGRFSGRQFSNSRSEMNVSTLELGDSALYLCASSETGGIYGYTFGSGTRLTVV.